Listed here are 6 T cell receptor beta chains from one sample, sequenced in a study of blood T cells in healthy people across ages. Then a second PCR, running about 7 to 11 cycles, was carried out with a sample-barcoded 5' primer and a J-beta primer mix. TCRdb recomputed calls from the 5' RACE reads with MiXCR, one row per CDR3 protein. Of some 790,000 distinct CDR3 sequences in the sample, 25% to 30% were seen once. Sequenced material: blood. The origin of the receptors is a woman older than 75 in good health.

In its sample, this clonotype was seen many times. The chain combines TRBV7-2 with TRBJ2-3; 13 nucleotides match TRBD2. Trimming took 5 bases from V and 0 from J; bases not matched to a gene: 17. Germline V gene sequence: CDR1 SGHTA, CDR2 FQGNSA. The CDR3 covers 21 residues. As DNA, the CDR3 is TGTGCCAGCAGCCCACGCTTGACTAGCGGGGGGCAAGCTGCTAGCACAGATACGCAGTATTTT. Translating gives CASSPRLTSGGQAASTDTQYF.

Ten or more counts support this clonotype. This chain uses TRBV7-2 with TRBJ2-1, with D perhaps assigned TRBD1 or TRBD2 (5 bases each). Germline V CDR1 and CDR2: SGHTA, FQGNSA. CDR3 size: 14 residues. V lost 5 bases, J lost 5 bases, and 13 bases lay in between. The CDR3 reads CASSAPGRNNEQFF. In DNA form, the CDR3 reads TGTGCCAGCAGCGCCCCGGGGCGTAACAATGAGCAGTTCTTC.

This clonotype has ten or more counts. This chain connects TRBV7-2 to TRBJ2-5; D assignment may be TRBD1 or TRBD2 (6 bases each). Germline V CDR1 and CDR2: SGHTA, FQGNSA. Between the trimmed V and J ends, which lost 1 base and 1 base, there was a span of 19 bases. The CDR3 extends over 18 amino acids. CDR3 amino acids: CASSLGLNRGQVQETQYF. In DNA, the CDR3 is TGTGCCAGCAGCTTAGGATTAAACCGGGGGCAGGTCCAAGAGACCCAGTACTTC.

Of note for this clonotype: A single base separates this from a much larger clone, so it may be a read error. The chain links TRBV5-1 to TRBJ2-1; D possibly corresponds to TRBD2 (5 bases). Near its end, the DNA agrees better with TRBJ2-7, so the J call may be wrong. The V gene's germline CDR1 is SGHRS and CDR2 YFSETQ. The CDR3 length is 15 residues. CDR3 residues: CASSATSVVYNEQYF. In DNA, the CDR3 is TGCGCCAGCAGCGCCACTAGTGTCGTATACAATGAGCAGTACTTC.

The chain couples TRBV7-8 to TRBJ2-3, with D tentatively TRBD2 (6 bases). With 3 bases removed from V and 1 base from J, the gap between germline ends came to 14 bases. The CDR3 covers 16 residues. The germline V gene encodes CDR1 SGHVS and CDR2 FQNEAQ. CDR3 residues: CASSLTLAARTDTQYF. The CDR3 DNA is TGTGCCAGCAGCTTGACACTAGCAGCCCGCACAGATACGCAGTATTTT. The variable domain in full, with the rest retrieved from reference TRBV7-8 and TRBJ2-3, is GAGVSQSPRYKVAKRGQDVALRCDPISGHVSLFWYQQALGQGPEFLTYFQNEAQLDKSGLPSDRFFAERPEGSVSTLKIQRTQQEDSAVYLCASSLTLAARTDTQYFGPGTRLTVL.

This clonotype has at least ten counts. The V and J genes are TRBV7-9 and TRBJ2-5, with D perhaps TRBD2 (5 bases). CDR1 and CDR2 from the germline V gene are SEHNR and FQNEAQ (reference sequence). V lost 5 bases, J lost 2 bases, and 15 bases lay in between. This CDR3 spans 15 amino acids. The CDR3 spells CASSPKGGSQETQYF. The CDR3 DNA reads as TGTGCCAGCAGCCCGAAGGGCGGGTCTCAAGAGACCCAGTACTTC.